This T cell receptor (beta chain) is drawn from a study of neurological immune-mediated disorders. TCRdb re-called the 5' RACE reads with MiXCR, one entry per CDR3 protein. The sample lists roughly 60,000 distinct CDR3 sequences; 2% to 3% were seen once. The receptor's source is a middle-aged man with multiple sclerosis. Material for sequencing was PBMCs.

The CDR3 DNA reads as TGTGCCAGCTCACCGCGGGAGAATGAAAAACTGTTTTTT. It encodes CASSPRENEKLFF. The chain uses TRBV18 and TRBJ1-4; no clear D. V lost 3 bases and J lost 5, with 7 bases in between. The CDR3 loop spans 13 amino acids. The germline V gene has CDR1 KGHSH and CDR2 LQKENI.